The text below deals with one T cell receptor beta chain. This sample stems from a study of blood T cells in healthy people across ages. A J-beta primer mix and a sample-barcoded 5' primer were used in a second PCR of about 7 to 12 cycles. A single record per CDR3 protein comes from TCRdb applying MiXCR to the 5' RACE reads. The sample yields about 1.8 million distinct CDR3 sequences, around half seen once. The CDR3 contains 17 residues. The germline V gene has CDR1 SGHVS and CDR2 FQNEAQ. This chain links TRBV7-8 with TRBJ2-4; 8 nucleotides agree with TRBD1. The DNA end favors TRBJ2-5, so the J call may be wrong. Sequenced input: blood. This TCR derives from a middle-aged woman in good health. CDR3: CASSLGIPGQAQETQYF. The CDR3 nucleotides are TGTGCCAGCAGCTTAGGGATTCCGGGACAGGCGCAAGAGACCCAGTACTTC.